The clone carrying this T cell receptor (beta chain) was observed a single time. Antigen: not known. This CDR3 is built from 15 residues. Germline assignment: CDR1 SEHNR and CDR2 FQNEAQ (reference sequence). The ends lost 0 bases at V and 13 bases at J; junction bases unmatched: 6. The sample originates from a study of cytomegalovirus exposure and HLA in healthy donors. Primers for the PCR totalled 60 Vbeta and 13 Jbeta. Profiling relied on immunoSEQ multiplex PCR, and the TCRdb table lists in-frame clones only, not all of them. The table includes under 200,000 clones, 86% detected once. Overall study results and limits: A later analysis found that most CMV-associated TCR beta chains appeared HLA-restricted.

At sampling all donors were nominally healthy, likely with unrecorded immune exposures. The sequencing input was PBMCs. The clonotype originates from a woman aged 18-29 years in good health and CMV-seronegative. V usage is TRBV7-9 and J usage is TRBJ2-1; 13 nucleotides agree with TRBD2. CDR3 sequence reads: CASSLAYGLAGVQFF. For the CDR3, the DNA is TGTGCCAGCAGCTTAGCGTATGGACTAGCGGGAGTCCAGTTCTTC.